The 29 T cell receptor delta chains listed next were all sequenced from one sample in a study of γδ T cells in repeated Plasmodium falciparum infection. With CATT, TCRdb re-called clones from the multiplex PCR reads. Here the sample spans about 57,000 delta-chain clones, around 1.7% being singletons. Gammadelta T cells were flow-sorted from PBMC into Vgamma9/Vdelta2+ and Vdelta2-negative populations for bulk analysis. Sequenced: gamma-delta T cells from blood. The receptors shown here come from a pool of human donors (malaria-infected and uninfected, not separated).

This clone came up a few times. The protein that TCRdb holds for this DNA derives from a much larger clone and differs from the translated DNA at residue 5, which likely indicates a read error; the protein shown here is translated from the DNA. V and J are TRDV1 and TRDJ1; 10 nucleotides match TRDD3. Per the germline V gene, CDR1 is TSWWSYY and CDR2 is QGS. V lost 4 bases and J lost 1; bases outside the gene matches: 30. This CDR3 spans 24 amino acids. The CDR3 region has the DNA TGTGCTCTTGGGGTATTAGCCTCCGATACTGGGGGATGCCGGATTAGGAGAGGCACCGATAAACTCATCTTT. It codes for CALGVLASDTGGCRIRRGTDKLIF.

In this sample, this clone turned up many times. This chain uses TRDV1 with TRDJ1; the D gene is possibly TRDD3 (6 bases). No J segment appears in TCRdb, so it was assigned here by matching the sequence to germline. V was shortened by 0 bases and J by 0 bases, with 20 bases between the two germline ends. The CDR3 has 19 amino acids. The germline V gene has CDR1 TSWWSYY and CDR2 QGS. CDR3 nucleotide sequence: TGTGCTCTTGGGGAACTAAAAGGGGTCCTGGGGATGTACACCGATAAACTCATCTTT. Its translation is CALGELKGVLGMYTDKLIF.

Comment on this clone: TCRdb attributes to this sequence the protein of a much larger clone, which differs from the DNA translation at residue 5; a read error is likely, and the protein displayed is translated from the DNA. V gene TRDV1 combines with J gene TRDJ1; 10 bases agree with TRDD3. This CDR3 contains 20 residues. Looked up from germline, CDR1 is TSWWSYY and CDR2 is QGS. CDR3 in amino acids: CALGGLSSTGGSLYTDKLIF. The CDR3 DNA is TGTGCTCTTGGGGGACTCTCATCTACTGGGGGATCCCTGTACACCGATAAACTCATATTT.

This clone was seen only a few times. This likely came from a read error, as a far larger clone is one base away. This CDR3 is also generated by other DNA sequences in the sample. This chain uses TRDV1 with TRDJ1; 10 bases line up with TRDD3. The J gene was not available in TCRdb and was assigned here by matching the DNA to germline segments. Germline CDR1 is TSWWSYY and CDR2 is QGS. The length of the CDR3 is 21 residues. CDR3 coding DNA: TGTGCTCTGGGGGAAAAACGGCGTTGTTCTGGGGGATATGAAGGAACTTATAAACTCATCTTT. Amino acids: CALGEKRRCSGGYEGTYKLIF.

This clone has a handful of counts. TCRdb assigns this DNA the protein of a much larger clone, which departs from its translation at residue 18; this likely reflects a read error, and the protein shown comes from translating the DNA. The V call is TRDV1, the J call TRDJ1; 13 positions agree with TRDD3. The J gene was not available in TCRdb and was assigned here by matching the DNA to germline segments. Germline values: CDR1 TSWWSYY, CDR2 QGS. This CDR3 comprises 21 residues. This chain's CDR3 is CALGAPSYVSLLGDTADELIF. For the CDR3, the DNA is TGTGCTCTTGGGGCCCCTTCCTACGTATCCCTACTGGGGGATACGGCCGATGAACTCATCTTT.

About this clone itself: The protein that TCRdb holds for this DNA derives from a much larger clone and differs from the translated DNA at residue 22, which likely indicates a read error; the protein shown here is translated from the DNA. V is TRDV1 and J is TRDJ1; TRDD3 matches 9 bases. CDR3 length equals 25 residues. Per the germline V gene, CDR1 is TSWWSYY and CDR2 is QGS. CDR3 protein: CALGEFCPPNSYRYWGKRYTDELIF. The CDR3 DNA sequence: TGTGCTCTTGGGGAATTTTGCCCCCCTAATTCCTACCGGTACTGGGGGAAACGTTACACCGATGAACTCATCTTT.

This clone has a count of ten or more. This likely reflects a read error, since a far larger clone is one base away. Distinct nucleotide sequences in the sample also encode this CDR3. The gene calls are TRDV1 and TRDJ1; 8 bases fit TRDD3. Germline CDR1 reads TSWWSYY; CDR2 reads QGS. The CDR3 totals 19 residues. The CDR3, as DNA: TGTGCTCTTGGGGAATCCAGCGGCTACTGGGGGTACGACACCGATAAACTCATCTTC. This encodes CALGESSGYWGYDTDKLIF.

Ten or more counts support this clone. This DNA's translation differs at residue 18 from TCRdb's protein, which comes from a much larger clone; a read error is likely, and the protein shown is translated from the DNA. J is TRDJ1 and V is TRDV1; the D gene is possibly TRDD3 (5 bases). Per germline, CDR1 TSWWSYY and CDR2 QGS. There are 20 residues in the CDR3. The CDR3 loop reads CALGGTRLLGGTRGADKPIF. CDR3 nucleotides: TGTGCTCTTGGGGGGACGCGGTTATTAGGGGGCACCCGGGGAGCAGATAAACCCATCTTT.

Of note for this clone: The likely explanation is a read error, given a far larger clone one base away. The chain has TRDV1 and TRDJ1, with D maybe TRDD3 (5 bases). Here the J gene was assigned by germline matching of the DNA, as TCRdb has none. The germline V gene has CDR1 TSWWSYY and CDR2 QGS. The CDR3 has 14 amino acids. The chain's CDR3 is CALGERRYTDKLIF. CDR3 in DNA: TGCGCTCTTGGGGAACGTCGGTACACCGATAAACTCATCTTT.

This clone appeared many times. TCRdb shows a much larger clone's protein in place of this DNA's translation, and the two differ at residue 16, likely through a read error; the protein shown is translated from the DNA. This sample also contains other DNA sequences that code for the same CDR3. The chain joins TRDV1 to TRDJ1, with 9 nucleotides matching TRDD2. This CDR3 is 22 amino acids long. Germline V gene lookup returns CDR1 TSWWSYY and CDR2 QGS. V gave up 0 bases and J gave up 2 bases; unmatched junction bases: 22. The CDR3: CALGELHTTRLPTFSLTDKLIF. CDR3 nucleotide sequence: TGTGCTCTTGGGGAACTGCATACCACCCGCCTTCCTACTTTCAGTCTTACCGATAAACTCATCTTT.

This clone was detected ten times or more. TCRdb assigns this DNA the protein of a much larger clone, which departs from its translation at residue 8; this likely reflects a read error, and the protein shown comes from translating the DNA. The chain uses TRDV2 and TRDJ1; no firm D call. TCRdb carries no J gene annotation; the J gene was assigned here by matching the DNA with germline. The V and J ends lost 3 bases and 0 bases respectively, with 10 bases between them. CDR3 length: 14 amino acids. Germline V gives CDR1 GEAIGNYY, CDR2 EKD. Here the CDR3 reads CACDSLLDTDKLIF. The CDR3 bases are TGTGCCTGTGACTCCTTACTTGACACCGATAAACTCATCTTT.

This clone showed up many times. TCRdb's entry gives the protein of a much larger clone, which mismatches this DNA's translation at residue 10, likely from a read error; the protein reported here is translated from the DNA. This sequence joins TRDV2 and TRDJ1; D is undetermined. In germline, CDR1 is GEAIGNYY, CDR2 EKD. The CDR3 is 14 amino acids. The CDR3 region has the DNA TGTGCCTGTGACTCCTTACTTAACACCGGTAAACTCATCTTT. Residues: CACDSLLNTGKLIF.

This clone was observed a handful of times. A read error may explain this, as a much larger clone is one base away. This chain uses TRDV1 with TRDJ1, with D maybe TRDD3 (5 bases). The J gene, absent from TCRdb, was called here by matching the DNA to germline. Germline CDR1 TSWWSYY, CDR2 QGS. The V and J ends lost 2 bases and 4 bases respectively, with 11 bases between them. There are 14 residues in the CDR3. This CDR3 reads CALGELMGFDKLIF. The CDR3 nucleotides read TGTGCTCTTGGGGAATTAATGGGATTCGATAAACTCATCTTT.

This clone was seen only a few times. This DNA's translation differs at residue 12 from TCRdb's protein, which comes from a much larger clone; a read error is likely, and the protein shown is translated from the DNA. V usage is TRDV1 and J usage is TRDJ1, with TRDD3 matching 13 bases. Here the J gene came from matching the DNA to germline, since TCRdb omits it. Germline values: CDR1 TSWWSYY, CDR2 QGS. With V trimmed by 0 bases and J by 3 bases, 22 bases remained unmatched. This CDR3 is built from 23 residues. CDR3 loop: CALGELIGLGTHWGIRYADKLIF. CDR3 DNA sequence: TGTGCTCTTGGGGAACTTATTGGTCTAGGCACGCACTGGGGGATACGCTATGCCGATAAACTCATCTTT.

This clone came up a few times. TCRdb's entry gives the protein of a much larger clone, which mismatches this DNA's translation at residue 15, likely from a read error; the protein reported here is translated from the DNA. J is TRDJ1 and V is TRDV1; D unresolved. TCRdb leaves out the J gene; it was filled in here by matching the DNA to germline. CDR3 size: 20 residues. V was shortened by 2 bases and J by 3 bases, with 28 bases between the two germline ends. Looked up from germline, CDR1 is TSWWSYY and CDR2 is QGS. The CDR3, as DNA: TGTGCTCTTGGGGAAAGACAAACCCCAGGAGTACTTCTCCACGCCGATAAACTCATCTTT. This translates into CALGERQTPGVLLHADKLIF.

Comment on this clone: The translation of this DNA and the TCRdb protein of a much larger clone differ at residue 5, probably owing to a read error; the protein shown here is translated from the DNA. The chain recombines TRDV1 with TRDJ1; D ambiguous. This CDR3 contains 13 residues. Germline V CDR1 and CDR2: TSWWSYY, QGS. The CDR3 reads CALGKLFVDKLIF. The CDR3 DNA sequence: TGTGCTCTTGGGAAACTATTCGTGGATAAACTCATCTTT.

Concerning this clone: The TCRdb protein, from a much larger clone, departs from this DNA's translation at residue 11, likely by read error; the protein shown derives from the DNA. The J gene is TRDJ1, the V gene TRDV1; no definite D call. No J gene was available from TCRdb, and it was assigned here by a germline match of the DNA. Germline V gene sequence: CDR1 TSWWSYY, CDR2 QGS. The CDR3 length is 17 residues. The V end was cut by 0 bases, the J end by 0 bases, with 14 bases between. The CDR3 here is CALGELGSPWHTDKLIF. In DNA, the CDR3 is TGTGCTCTTGGGGAACTGGGGTCCCCCTGGCACACCGATAAACTCATCTTT.

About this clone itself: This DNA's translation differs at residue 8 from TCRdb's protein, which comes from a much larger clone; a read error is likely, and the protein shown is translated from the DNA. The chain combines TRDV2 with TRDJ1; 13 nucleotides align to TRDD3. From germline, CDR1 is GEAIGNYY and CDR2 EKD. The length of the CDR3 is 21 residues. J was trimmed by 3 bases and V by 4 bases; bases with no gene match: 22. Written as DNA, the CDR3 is TGTGCCTGTGAATCCCTTCGAGTCGAGGGTACTGGGGGATACGCGTCCGATAAACTCATCTTT. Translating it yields CACESLRVEGTGGYASDKLIF.

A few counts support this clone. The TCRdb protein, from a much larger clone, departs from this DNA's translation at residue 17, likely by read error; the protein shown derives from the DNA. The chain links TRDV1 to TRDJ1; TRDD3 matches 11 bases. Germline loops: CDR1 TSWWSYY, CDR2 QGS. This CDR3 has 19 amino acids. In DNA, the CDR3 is TGTGCTCTTGGGGAACTCCGTCCTACATGGGGGATACGCACCGATAAACGCATCTTT. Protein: CALGELRPTWGIRTDKRIF.

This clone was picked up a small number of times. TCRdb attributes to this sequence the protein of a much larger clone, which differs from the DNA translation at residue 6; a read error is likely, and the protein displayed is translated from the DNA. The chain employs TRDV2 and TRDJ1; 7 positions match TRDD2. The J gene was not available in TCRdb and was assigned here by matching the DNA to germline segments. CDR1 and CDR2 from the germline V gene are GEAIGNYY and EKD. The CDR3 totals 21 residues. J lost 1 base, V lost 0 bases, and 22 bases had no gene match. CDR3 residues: CACDTPCSLFLPGVATDKLIF. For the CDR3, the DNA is TGTGCCTGTGACACCCCCTGCTCTTTATTCCTACCCGGGGTGGCCACCGATAAACTCATCTTT.

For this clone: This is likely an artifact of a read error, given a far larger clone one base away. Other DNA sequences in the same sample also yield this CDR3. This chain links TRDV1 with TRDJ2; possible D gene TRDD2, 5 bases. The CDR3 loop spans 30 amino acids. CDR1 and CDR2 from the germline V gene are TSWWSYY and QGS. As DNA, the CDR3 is TGTGCTCTTGGGGGACTAACAACTAAACCCCCCCTACCCGGATTTCGTAATGATGCCTGTGGTAGTGCTTTGACAGCGCAACTCTTCTTT. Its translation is CALGGLTTKPPLPGFRNDACGSALTAQLFF.

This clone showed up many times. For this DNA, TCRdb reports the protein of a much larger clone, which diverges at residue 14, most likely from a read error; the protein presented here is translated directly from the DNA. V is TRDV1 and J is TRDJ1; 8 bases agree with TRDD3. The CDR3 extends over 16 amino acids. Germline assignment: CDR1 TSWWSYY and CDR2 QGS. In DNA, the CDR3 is TGTGCTCTTGGGGAAATGGGTGGGGGATCTCTCCATAAACCCATCTTT. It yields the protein CALGEMGGGSLHKPIF.

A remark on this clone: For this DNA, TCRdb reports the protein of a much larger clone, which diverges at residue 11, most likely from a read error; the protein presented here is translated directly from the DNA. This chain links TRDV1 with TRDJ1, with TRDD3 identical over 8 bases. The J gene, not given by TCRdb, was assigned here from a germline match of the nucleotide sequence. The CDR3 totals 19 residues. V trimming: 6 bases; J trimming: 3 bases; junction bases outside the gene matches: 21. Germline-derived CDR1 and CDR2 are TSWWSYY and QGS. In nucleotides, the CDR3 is TGTGCTCTTGGACGGGATCGTCCACGTACTGAGGGATACGCCGATAAACTCATCTTT. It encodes CALGRDRPRTEGYADKLIF.

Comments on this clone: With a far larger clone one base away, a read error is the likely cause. For the CDR3, the DNA is TGTGCTCTTGGGGAACTTAACGCCGCCTTTTTACTGGGGGCCCTTGGGTACACCGATAAACTCATCTTT. Protein sequence: CALGELNAAFLLGALGYTDKLIF. This chain uses TRDV1 with TRDJ1; TRDD3 matches 8 bases. The J gene, not given by TCRdb, was assigned here from a germline match of the nucleotide sequence. This CDR3 comprises 23 residues. Germline CDR1 is TSWWSYY and CDR2 is QGS. Trimming removed 0 bases from V and 0 bases from J; junction bases left unmatched: 24.

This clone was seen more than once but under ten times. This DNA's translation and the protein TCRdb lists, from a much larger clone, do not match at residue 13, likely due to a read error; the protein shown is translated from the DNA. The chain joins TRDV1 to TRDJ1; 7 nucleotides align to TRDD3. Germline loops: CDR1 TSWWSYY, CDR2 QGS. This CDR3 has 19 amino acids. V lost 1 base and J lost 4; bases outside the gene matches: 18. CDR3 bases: TGTGCTCTTGGGGAACATAAGGCGGACTGGGGTGCTCAGGTCGATAAACTCATCTTT. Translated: CALGEHKADWGAQVDKLIF.

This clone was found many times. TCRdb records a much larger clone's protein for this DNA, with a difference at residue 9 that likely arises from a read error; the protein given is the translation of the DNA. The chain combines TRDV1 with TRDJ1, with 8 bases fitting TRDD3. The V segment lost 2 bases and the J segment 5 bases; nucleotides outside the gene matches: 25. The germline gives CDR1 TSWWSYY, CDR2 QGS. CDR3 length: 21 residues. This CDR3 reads CALGEGSRLPYLLGAIDKLIF. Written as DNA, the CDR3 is TGTGCTCTTGGGGAAGGATCTAGACTTCCCTATTTACTGGGGGCCATTGATAAACTCATCTTT.

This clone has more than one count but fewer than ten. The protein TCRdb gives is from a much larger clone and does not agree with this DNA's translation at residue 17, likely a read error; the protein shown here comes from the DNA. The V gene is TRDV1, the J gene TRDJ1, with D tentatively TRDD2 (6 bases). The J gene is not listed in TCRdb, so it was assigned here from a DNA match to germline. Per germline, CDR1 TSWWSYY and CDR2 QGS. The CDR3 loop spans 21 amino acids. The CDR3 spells CALGAPGNLPYMGVYTNKLIF. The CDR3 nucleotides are TGTGCTCTTGGGGCCCCGGGGAACCTTCCGTATATGGGAGTGTACACCAATAAACTCATCTTT.

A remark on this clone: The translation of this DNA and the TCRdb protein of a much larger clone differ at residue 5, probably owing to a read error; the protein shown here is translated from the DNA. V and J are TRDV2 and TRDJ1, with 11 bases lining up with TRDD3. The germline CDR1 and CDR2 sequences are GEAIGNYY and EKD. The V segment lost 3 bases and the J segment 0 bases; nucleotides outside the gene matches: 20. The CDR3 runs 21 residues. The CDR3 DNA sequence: TGTGCCTGTGACTCCGCGGAGAAGGTGGGGGATACGCGTCTGTACACCGATAAACTCATCTTT. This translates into CACDSAEKVGDTRLYTDKLIF.

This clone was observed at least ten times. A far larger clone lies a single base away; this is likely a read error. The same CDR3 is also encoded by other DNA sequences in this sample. The CDR3 DNA is TGCGCCTGTGACCCCGCCGGGAATACCGATAAACTCATCTTT. This encodes CACDPAGNTDKLIF. The chain combines TRDV2 with TRDJ1, with no clear D. The CDR3 has 14 amino acids. CDR1 and CDR2 (germline): GEAIGNYY, EKD.